The present entry profiles one TCR beta chain with its context. This sample stems from a study of blood T cell repertoires in COVID-19. The overall study: Some COVID-19 samples were acute and others convalescent; all came from the United States, Italy and Spain. The analysed material was cDNA or gDNA that came from T cells, B-cell-depleted T cells, or PBMCs.

Participant ages covered roughly 18 to 89 years across around 25 US areas. The CDR3 length is 16 residues. Germline CDR1 and CDR2: MNHEY and SMNVEV (reference sequence). The V and J ends lost 4 bases and 5 bases, in that order; junction bases with no gene match: 8. Assay used: immunoSEQ multiplex PCR; TCRdb lists only in-frame clones, some missing. The data hold about 190,000 clones, with 65% to 85% observed a single time. This receptor was obtained from a woman under 40 who had recovered from COVID-19. What was sequenced was PBMCs or T cells enriched from blood (not recorded which). This sequence joins TRBV27 and TRBJ2-2, with 9 bases matching TRBD1. CDR3 sequence reads: CASSSTRDRATGELFF. CDR3 DNA: TGTGCCAGCAGTTCAACCCGGGACAGGGCTACCGGGGAGCTGTTTTTT.